This TCR beta chain was profiled in a study of cytomegalovirus exposure and HLA in healthy donors. Study observations and caveats: Investigators reported 150 to 200 TCR beta chains as tied to cytomegalovirus. Sequencing likely generated an artifact that appeared as a cluster of highly shared sequence variants.

The CDR3 spans 16 residues. V lost 1 base and J lost 0, with 13 bases in between. Germline CDR1 and CDR2: SQVTM and ANQGSEA. The PCR used 60 Vbeta and 13 Jbeta primers. Sequencing used immunoSEQ multiplex PCR; TCRdb keeps in-frame clones, though not all of them. The sample has roughly 190,000 clones; roughly four fifths are singletons. On this clone: Its antigen is unknown.

The chain employs TRBV29-1 and TRBJ1-3; possible D gene TRBD1, 6 bases. Sequences were obtained from PBMCs. The clonotype comes from a woman under 30 in good health and CMV-seronegative. The CDR3 loop reads CSVEGEAGASGNTIYF. The CDR3 nucleotides read TGCAGCGTTGAAGGGGAGGCGGGGGCCTCTGGAAACACCATATATTTT.